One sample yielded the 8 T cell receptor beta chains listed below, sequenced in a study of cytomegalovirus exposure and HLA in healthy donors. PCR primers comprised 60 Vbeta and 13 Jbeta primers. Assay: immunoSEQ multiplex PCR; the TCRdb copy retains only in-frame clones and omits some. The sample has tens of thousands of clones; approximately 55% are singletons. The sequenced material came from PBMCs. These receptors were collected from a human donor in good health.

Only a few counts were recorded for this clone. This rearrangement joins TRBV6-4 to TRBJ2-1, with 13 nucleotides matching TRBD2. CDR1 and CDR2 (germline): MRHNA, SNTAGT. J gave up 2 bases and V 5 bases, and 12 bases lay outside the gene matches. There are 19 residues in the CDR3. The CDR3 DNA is TGTGCCAGCAGTCCGCTCACTAGCGGGGGGGCCAAACCCTACAATGAGCAGTTCTTC. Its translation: CASSPLTSGGAKPYNEQFF.

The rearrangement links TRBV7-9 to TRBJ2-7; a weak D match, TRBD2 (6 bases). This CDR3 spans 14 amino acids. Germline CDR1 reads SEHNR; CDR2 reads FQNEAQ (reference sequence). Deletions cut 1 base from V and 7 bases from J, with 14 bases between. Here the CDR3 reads CASSLEGGAGEQYF. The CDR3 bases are TGTGCCAGCAGCTTAGAAGGCGGGGCGGGAGAGCAGTACTTC.

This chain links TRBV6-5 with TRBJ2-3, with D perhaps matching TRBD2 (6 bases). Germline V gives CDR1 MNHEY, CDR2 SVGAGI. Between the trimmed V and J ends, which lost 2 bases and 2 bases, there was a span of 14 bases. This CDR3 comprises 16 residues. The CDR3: CASSYTGGAFTDTQYF. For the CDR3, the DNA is TGTGCCAGCAGTTACACTGGCGGGGCCTTCACAGATACGCAGTATTTT.

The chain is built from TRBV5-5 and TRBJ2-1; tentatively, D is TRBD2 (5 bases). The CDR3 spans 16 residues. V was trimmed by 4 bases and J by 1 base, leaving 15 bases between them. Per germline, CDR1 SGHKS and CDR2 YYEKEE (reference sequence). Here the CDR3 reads CASSHHGELSYNEQFF. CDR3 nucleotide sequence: TGTGCCAGCAGCCATCACGGGGAACTTTCCTACAATGAGCAGTTCTTC. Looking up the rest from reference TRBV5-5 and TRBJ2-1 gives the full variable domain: DAGVTQSPTHLIKTRGQQVTLRCSPISGHKSVSWYQQVLGQGPQFIFQYYEKEERGRGNFPDRFSARQFPNYSSELNVNALLLGDSALYLCASSHHGELSYNEQFFGPGTRLTVL.

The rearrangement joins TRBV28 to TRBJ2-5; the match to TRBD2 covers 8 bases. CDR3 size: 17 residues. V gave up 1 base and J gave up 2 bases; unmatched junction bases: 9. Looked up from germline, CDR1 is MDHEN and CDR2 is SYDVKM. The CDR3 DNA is TGTGCCAGCAGTTTATCCGCCGGCGGGGGGCAACAAGAGACCCAGTACTTC. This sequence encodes CASSLSAGGGQQETQYF.

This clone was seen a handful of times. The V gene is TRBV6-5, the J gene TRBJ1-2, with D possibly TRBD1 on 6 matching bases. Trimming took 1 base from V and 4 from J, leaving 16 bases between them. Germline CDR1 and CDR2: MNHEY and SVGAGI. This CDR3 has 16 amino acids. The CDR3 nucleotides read TGTGCCAGCAGTTACTATCGGCTCCAGGACAGCTATGGCTACACCTTC. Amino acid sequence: CASSYYRLQDSYGYTF.

The CDR3: CASGLSLAGAVETQYF. CDR3 coding DNA: TGTGCTAGTGGTTTGTCACTAGCGGGAGCTGTTGAGACCCAGTACTTC. The chain combines TRBV12-5 with TRBJ2-5; 11 bases are shared with TRBD2. Germline values: CDR1 LGHNT, CDR2 FRNRAP. There are 16 residues in the CDR3. V gave up 2 bases and J gave up 5 bases; unmatched junction bases: 7. Full variable domain (remainder filled in from reference TRBV12-5 and TRBJ2-5): DARVTQTPRHKVTEMGQEVTMRCQPILGHNTVFWYRQTMMQGLELLAYFRNRAPLDDSGMPKDRFSAEMPDATLATLKIQPSEPRDSAVYFCASGLSLAGAVETQYFGPGTRLLVL.

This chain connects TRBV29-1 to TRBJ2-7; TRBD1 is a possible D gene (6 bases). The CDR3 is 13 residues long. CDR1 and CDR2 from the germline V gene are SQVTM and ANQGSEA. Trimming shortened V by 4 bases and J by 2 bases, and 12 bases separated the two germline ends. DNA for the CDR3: TGCAGCGTTGCTAGAGGACAGCCCTACGAGCAGTACTTC. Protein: CSVARGQPYEQYF.